Following are 22 T cell receptor beta chains from one sample sequenced in a study of spatial heterogeneity in lung cancer (dated by TCRdb to the late 2010s). Libraries were made using 5' RACE. The run used a NextSeq 500. The raw public reads went through TCRdb reprocessing: fastp at Q25, MiXCR clone calling, in-frame beta chains kept. All rows with the same CDR3 protein become a single entry with the most common DNA and genes. This sample has under 20,000 distinct CDR3 sequences in its table, and approximately 5.6% of those were observed once. Of the sample, 10% is held by the ten largest clones. Beyond this particular receptor, the publication reports: The tumor nonsynonymous mutation count correlated with the number of expanded intratumoral alpha and beta TCRs.

The time point tag for this specimen amounts to: sample taken at primary tumor resection. The antigens for these receptors are not known. The sequencing used lung tumor tissue, collected at surgery. The receptors were sampled from a female donor with early-stage non-small cell lung cancer.

This clonotype occurred many times. For a library built for alpha chains, this beta chain is a stray read; little rests on its size. The gene calls are TRBV29-1 and TRBJ2-3, with 9 positions matching TRBD1. Germline loops: CDR1 SQVTM, CDR2 ANQGSEA. Trimming at V came to 7 bases and at J to 6 bases, leaving 11 bases not matched to a gene. The CDR3 is 14 amino acids. In nucleotides, the CDR3 is TGCAGCGCCCGGACGAGGACAGGGGTGGATACGCAGTATTTT. Translation: CSARTRTGVDTQYF.

This clonotype has ten or more counts. This beta chain turned up in a library designed for alpha chains; as an off-target read, its abundance says little. The chain couples TRBV6-1 to TRBJ1-1; D is unclear. Trimming left V 5 bases short and J 6 bases short, with 13 bases between. The germline V gene encodes CDR1 MNHNS and CDR2 SASEGT. There are 13 residues in the CDR3. The DNA of the CDR3 is TGTGCCAGCAGTATTTACCGGACTGCTGAAGCTTTCTTT. This encodes CASSIYRTAEAFF.

This clonotype has a count of ten or more. Within a library made for alpha chains, this beta chain is off target, and its count is uninformative. The gene calls are TRBV9 and TRBJ2-7; D gene unclear. This CDR3 contains 14 residues. Trimming pared 0 bases from V and 4 bases from J, leaving 11 bases between. Germline-derived CDR1 and CDR2 are SGDLS and YYNGEE. The DNA for the CDR3 is TGTGCCAGCAGCGTAGCTTGGGCGGATTACGAGCAGTACTTC. Its protein product is CASSVAWADYEQYF.

This clonotype was seen repeatedly, ten times or more. Since it is a stray read in a library aimed at alpha chains, this beta chain has a size that is not meaningful. The chain is built from TRBV9 and TRBJ2-1; 7 positions agree with TRBD2. V trimming: 3 bases; J trimming: 6 bases; junction bases outside the gene matches: 0. The length of the CDR3 is 12 residues. CDR1 and CDR2 from the germline V gene are SGDLS and YYNGEE. CDR3 coding DNA: TGTGCCAGCAGCGGGACTAGCAATGAGCAGTTCTTC. This translates into CASSGTSNEQFF.

At least ten counts were recorded for this clonotype. Found in a library prepared for alpha chains, this beta chain is an off-target read, and its abundance has little meaning. The J gene is TRBJ2-7, the V gene TRBV9; 9 positions match TRBD2. CDR3 size: 15 residues. V was clipped by 0 bases and J by 6 bases; unmatched bases: 7. CDR1 is SGDLS, CDR2 YYNGEE, per germline. The CDR3 DNA reads TGTGCCAGCAGCGTAGGGGTAGCGGGAGTCGGCGAGCAGTACTTC. Protein: CASSVGVAGVGEQYF. The full variable domain, rest sourced from reference TRBV9 and TRBJ2-7, is DSGVTQTPKHLITATGQRVTLRCSPRSGDLSVYWYQQSLDQGLQFLIQYYNGEERAKGNILERFSAQQFPDLHSELNLSSLELGDSALYFCASSVGVAGVGEQYFGPGTRLTVT.

This clonotype was counted many times. This beta chain is a stray sequence in a library constructed for alpha chains; its clone size is not meaningful. The chain carries TRBV20-1 and TRBJ2-1; D perhaps matches TRBD1 (6 bases). Germline CDR1 is DFQATT and CDR2 is SNEGSKA (reference sequence). The V gene lost 6 bases and the J gene lost 2 bases, with 14 bases spanning the gap. The CDR3 runs to 14 residues. CDR3 nucleotides: TGCAGTGCACGGACAGCTGCTACCTACAATGAGCAGTTCTTC. It codes for CSARTAATYNEQFF.

This clonotype occurred many times. With the library built for alpha chains, this beta chain is off target and its frequency is not meaningful. This chain links TRBV28 with TRBJ2-7; 8 nucleotides line up with TRBD1. Germline CDR1 is MDHEN and CDR2 is SYDVKM. J was trimmed by 6 bases and V by 8 bases; bases with no gene match: 6. This CDR3 region has 12 residues. CDR3 DNA sequence: TGTGCCAGCGGGACAGGCCCCTCCGAGCAGTACTTC. Translation: CASGTGPSEQYF.

This clonotype appeared many times. The size of this beta chain means little, since it is a stray read in a library made for alpha chains. J is TRBJ2-6 and V is TRBV5-4; D is perhaps TRBD1 or TRBD2 (5 bases each). Germline V CDR1 and CDR2: SGHNT, YYREEE (reference sequence). V gave up 3 bases and J gave up 4 bases, with 14 bases separating them. The CDR3 consists of 16 residues. CDR3 in DNA: TGTGCCAGCAGCTCCCCCCCAGGGACCGGGGCCAACGTCCTGACTTTC. This gives the protein CASSSPPGTGANVLTF.

This clonotype appeared a few times. Because this beta chain is a stray read in a library intended to capture alpha chains, its abundance should not be given much weight. The chain has TRBV15 and TRBJ2-6, with D possibly being TRBD1 (6 bases). V lost 4 bases and J lost 4, with 17 bases in between. The V gene's germline CDR1 is LNHNV and CDR2 YYDKDF (reference sequence). The CDR3 has 17 amino acids. CDR3 amino acids: CATSKDSLFSGANVLTF. As DNA, the CDR3 is TGTGCCACCAGCAAGGACAGCCTTTTCTCGGGGGCCAACGTCCTGACTTTC.

This clonotype rates as medium-sized. For a library built for alpha chains, this beta chain is a stray read; little rests on its size. V is TRBV10-3 and J is TRBJ2-3; 7 nucleotides align to TRBD1. The trim removed 10 bases at V and 1 base at J, leaving 5 bases unmatched. Germline CDR1 and CDR2: ENHRY and SYGVKD. This CDR3 comprises 13 residues. CDR3 residues: CATEGAGTDTQYF. The DNA for the CDR3 is TGTGCCACCGAGGGGGCTGGCACAGATACGCAGTATTTT.

This clonotype was observed at least ten times. This beta chain is an unintended read in a library built for alpha chains; its size means little. The chain recombines TRBV20-1 with TRBJ2-7, with a weak D call TRBD2 (5 bases). The V gene lost 3 bases and the J gene lost 0 bases, with 12 bases spanning the gap. The CDR3 extends over 14 amino acids. Germline loops: CDR1 DFQATT, CDR2 SNEGSKA (reference sequence). The chain's CDR3 is CSASLGDSSYEQYF. In DNA form, the CDR3 reads TGCAGTGCTAGTCTCGGGGATTCCTCCTACGAGCAGTACTTC.

On this clonotype: The library was prepared for alpha chains; this beta chain is a stray read, so its frequency means little. The chain combines TRBV7-9 with TRBJ1-1; a possible D gene is TRBD1 (5 bases). The CDR3 length is 14 residues. Germline V gives CDR1 SEHNR, CDR2 FQNEAQ (reference sequence). Between the trimmed V and J ends, which lost 4 bases and 0 bases, there was a span of 9 bases. CDR3 protein: CASSSWGMNTEAFF. DNA for the CDR3: TGTGCCAGCAGCTCCTGGGGCATGAACACTGAAGCTTTCTTT.

This clonotype was observed many times. Being off target in a library aimed at alpha chains, this beta chain has a size of little meaning. The chain is built from TRBV20-1 and TRBJ2-3; D not certain. V was clipped by 6 bases and J by 3 bases, with 10 bases between them. CDR3 length: 12 residues. Looked up from germline, CDR1 is DFQATT and CDR2 is SNEGSKA (reference sequence). CDR3 residues: CSASSRTDTQYF. Written as DNA, the CDR3 is TGCAGTGCAAGTTCGAGGACAGATACGCAGTATTTT.

This clonotype showed up many times. Little can be read into the size of this beta chain, an off-target read in a library designed for alpha chains. CDR3 protein: CASSATSGGQETQYF. The CDR3 DNA is TGTGCCAGCAGCGCGACTAGCGGGGGGCAAGAGACCCAGTACTTC. The V gene is TRBV9, the J gene TRBJ2-5, with TRBD2 matching 13 bases. Germline V gene sequence: CDR1 SGDLS, CDR2 YYNGEE. The V gene end was trimmed by 3 bases and the J gene end by 2 bases; junction bases not matched to a gene: 1. This CDR3 has 15 amino acids.

This clonotype was seen at least ten times. The library was designed around alpha chains, so this beta chain is a stray read whose abundance carries little weight. The rearrangement links TRBV7-8 to TRBJ2-1; 12 positions agree with TRBD2. The CDR3 has 15 residues. With V trimmed by 6 bases and J by 8 bases, 8 bases remained unmatched. Germline loops: CDR1 SGHVS, CDR2 FQNEAQ. The DNA of the CDR3 is TGTGCCAGCAGGGTCGCCGGGACTAGCGGGTATGAGCAGTTCTTC. This sequence encodes CASRVAGTSGYEQFF.

This clonotype came up a few times. The size of this beta chain means little, since it is a stray read in a library made for alpha chains. This chain joins TRBV24-1 and TRBJ2-3; 9 bases are a match to TRBD2. V was clipped by 0 bases and J by 4 bases; unmatched bases: 4. Per the germline V gene, CDR1 is KGHDR and CDR2 is SFDVKD. The CDR3 runs to 16 residues. This CDR3 reads CATSDLGAGGSDTQYF. The CDR3 DNA follows: TGTGCCACCAGTGATTTGGGGGCGGGAGGGTCAGATACGCAGTATTTT.

In its sample, this clonotype was seen many times. This beta chain represents an off-target read in a library built for alpha chains; its size is of limited meaning. CDR3 nucleotide sequence: TGTGCCAGCAGCTTAGTCCCTAGCGTAGACAATGAGCAGTTCTTC. This codes for CASSLVPSVDNEQFF. This chain links TRBV7-3 with TRBJ2-1, with D possibly being TRBD2 (6 bases). The germline gives CDR1 SGHTA, CDR2 FQGTGA. This CDR3 comprises 15 residues. Deletions cut 2 bases from V and 5 bases from J, with 13 bases between.

This clonotype showed up many times. A library made for alpha chains picked up this beta chain off target, so its size means little. CDR3 in amino acids: CASGTGTTGSEEQFF. In nucleotides, the CDR3 is TGTGCCAGCGGAACCGGGACTACCGGTTCGGAGGAGCAGTTCTTC. This chain links TRBV28 with TRBJ2-1, with TRBD2 matching over 7 bases. The CDR3 contains 15 residues. Per the germline V gene, CDR1 is MDHEN and CDR2 is SYDVKM. With 8 bases clipped from V and 10 bases from J, the junction kept 17 bases outside the gene matches.

This clonotype was seen many times. Because the library targeted alpha chains, this beta chain is an off-target read whose size means little. The chain recombines TRBV20-1 with TRBJ2-1; 7 bases line up with TRBD2. CDR1 is DFQATT, CDR2 SNEGSKA, per germline (reference sequence). The CDR3 contains 15 residues. Trimming cost V 5 bases and J 0 bases; bases outside gene matches: 7. The CDR3 bases are TGCAGTGCTCTCAAGCGGGGAGGCTCCTACAATGAGCAGTTCTTC. Protein sequence: CSALKRGGSYNEQFF.

This clonotype has a count of ten or more. This beta chain is a stray read from a library made for alpha chains; its abundance is not meaningful. The chain carries TRBV20-1 and TRBJ2-7; 9 nucleotides line up with TRBD1. The germline gives CDR1 DFQATT, CDR2 SNEGSKA (reference sequence). There are 12 residues in the CDR3. The J segment lost 6 bases and the V segment lost 6 bases, leaving 6 bases of the junction unmatched. The CDR3 is CSARDRVSEQYF. The CDR3 nucleotides are TGCAGTGCAAGGGACAGGGTAAGCGAGCAGTACTTC.

Many counts were recorded for this clonotype. This beta chain was picked up by a library intended for alpha chains and is off target, so its count carries little meaning. V and J are TRBV7-9 and TRBJ2-5; 7 nucleotides agree with TRBD2. CDR1 is SEHNR and CDR2 is FQNEAQ in the germline V gene (reference sequence). The junction had 4 bases not matched to a gene; V was cut back by 4 bases and J by 2 bases. The CDR3 loop spans 14 amino acids. CDR3 nucleotide sequence: TGTGCCAGCAGCTGGGGGGGACCACAAGAGACCCAGTACTTC. This codes for CASSWGGPQETQYF.

This clonotype was picked up a small number of times. This beta chain appears as a stray read in a library generated for alpha chains; its size is not informative. The V and J genes are TRBV7-9 and TRBJ2-3; tentative D call: TRBD1 (5 bases). Germline V gene sequence: CDR1 SEHNR, CDR2 FQNEAQ (reference sequence). V lost 2 bases and J 8 bases, leaving 8 bases between the germline ends. This CDR3 contains 12 residues. The CDR3 coding sequence is TGTGCCAGCAGCTTATCAGGGTTTACGCAGTATTTT. As protein: CASSLSGFTQYF.